The entry below describes one T cell receptor beta chain. Its antigen is unknown. The data derive from a study of regulatory T cells in long-lasting Graves disease. General study results and limits: Persistent Graves' patients showed less TCR diversity than newly diagnosed patients showed. Persistent cases favored TRBV28, TRBJ1-2 and TRBJ2-5.

The CDR3 runs to 15 residues. Trimming took off 6 bases at V and 9 bases at J, with 21 bases between the two ends. Per the germline V gene, CDR1 is MNHNS and CDR2 is SASEGT. The time point is: persistent/refractory GD, antithyroid drugs over 5 years with positive TRAb. There was RNA extracted from PBMCs, and the TCR library was made from it. CDR3 regions were amplified by Arm-PCR using iRepertoire HTBI primers to build TCR beta libraries. Per the authors' pipeline: The study identified roughly 59 TRBV and about 13 TRBJ segments across samples. TCRdb reprocessed the multiplex PCR reads via MiXCR and lists one record per CDR3 protein. These V and J calls originate from TCRdb's pipeline instead of the authors' own analysis. In the table there are hundreds of thousands of distinct CDR3 sequences, about a fifth of which are singletons.

J is TRBJ2-4 and V is TRBV6-1, with D perhaps TRBD1 (6 bases). This TCR was sampled from a female donor with Graves disease. This specimen consisted of peripheral blood mononuclear cells (PBMCs), obtained when the disease was refractory, from a patient treated with antithyroid drugs. CDR3 nucleotide sequence: TGTGCCAGCAGGCCCGATAACAGGGTTAAGGGCATTCAGTACTTC. Its translation is CASRPDNRVKGIQYF.